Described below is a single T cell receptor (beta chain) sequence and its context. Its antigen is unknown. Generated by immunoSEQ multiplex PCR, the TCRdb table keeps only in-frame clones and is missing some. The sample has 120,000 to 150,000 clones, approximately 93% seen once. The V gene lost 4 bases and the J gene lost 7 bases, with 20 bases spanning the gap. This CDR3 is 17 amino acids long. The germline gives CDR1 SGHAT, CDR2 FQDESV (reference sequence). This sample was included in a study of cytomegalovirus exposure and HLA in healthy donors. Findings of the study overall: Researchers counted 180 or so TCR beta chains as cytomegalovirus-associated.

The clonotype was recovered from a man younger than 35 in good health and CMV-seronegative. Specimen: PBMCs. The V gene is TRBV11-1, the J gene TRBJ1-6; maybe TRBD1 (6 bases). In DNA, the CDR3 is TGTGCCAGCAGCTCTCTGACAGGCCCCTGGAGGAATTCACCCCTCCACTTT. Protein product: CASSSLTGPWRNSPLHF.